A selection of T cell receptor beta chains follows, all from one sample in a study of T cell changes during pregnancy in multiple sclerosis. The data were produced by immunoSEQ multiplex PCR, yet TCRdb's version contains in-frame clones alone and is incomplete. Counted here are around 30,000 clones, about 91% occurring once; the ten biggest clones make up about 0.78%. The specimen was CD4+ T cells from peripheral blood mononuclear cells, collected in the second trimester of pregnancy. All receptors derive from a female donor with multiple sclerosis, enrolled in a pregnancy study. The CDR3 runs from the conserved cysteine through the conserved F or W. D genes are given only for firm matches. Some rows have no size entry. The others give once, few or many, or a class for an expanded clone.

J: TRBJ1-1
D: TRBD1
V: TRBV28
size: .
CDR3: CASRIQGASTEAFF
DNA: TGTGCCAGCAGGATCCAGGGGGCGAGCACTGAAGCTTTCTTT

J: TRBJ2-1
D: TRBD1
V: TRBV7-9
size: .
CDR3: CASSAYRGLEQFF
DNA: TGTGCCAGCAGCGCGTACAGGGGGCTTGAGCAGTTCTTC

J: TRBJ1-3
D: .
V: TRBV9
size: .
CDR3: CASSVGTAGNTIYF
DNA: TGTGCCAGCAGCGTAGGAACGGCTGGAAACACCATATATTTT

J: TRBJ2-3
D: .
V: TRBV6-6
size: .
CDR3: CASSYGQSTDTQYF
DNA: TGTGCCAGCAGTTACGGACAGAGCACAGATACGCAGTATTTT

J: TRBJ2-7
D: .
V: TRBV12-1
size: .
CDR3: CASSLTDRGPLEQYF
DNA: TGTGCCAGCAGCTTAACCGACAGGGGGCCCCTCGAGCAGTACTTC

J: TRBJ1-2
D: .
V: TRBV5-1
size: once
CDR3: CASSFSGEGGYTF
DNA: TGCGCCAGCAGCTTCTCCGGGGAAGGTGGCTACACCTTC

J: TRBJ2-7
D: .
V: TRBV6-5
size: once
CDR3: CASSYSGRVKEQYF
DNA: TGTGCCAGCAGTTACTCGGGCAGGGTTAAAGAGCAGTACTTC

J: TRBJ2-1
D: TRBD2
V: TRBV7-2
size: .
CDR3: CASSLERDDEQFF
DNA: TGTGCCAGCAGCTTGGAGCGGGATGATGAGCAGTTCTTC

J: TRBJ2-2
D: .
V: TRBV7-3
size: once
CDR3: CASSPRGGELFF
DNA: TGTGCCAGCAGCCCGAGAGGCGGGGAGCTGTTTTTT

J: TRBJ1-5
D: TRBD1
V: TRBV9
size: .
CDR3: CASSALGQDQPQHF
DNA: TGTGCCAGCAGCGCTCTGGGACAGGATCAGCCCCAGCATTTT

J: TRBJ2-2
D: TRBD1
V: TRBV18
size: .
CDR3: CASSPPRGQGNTGELFF
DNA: TGTGCCAGCTCACCACCCCGGGGACAGGGTAACACCGGGGAGCTGTTTTTT

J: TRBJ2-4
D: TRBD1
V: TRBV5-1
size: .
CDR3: CASSLGDRAKNIQYF
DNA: TGCGCCAGCAGCTTGGGGGACAGAGCCAAAAACATTCAGTACTTC

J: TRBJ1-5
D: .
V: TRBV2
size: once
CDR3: CASSEGSGQPQHF
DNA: TGTGCCAGCAGTGAAGGGTCGGGTCAGCCCCAGCATTTT

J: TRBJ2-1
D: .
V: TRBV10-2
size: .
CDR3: CASRVERSGYNEQFF
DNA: TGCGCCAGCAGAGTCGAACGGTCGGGGTACAATGAGCAGTTCTTC

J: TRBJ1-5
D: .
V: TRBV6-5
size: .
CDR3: CASRRRQVPNQPQHF
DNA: TGTGCCAGCAGACGCCGACAGGTTCCCAATCAGCCCCAGCATTTT

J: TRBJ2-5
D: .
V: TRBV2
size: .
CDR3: CASSYRAETQYF
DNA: TGTGCCAGCAGTTACAGGGCAGAGACCCAGTACTTC

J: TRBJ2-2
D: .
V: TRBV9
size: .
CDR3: CASSVGQEGDGELFF
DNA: TGTGCCAGCAGCGTTGGACAGGAGGGGGACGGGGAGCTGTTTTTT

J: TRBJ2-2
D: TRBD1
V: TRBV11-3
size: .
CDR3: CASGRDRDTGELFF
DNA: TGTGCCAGCGGCCGGGACAGGGACACCGGGGAGCTGTTTTTT

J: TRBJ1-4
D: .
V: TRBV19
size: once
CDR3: CASLQATGYKLFF
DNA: TGTGCCAGTCTCCAGGCCACAGGGTACAAACTGTTTTTT

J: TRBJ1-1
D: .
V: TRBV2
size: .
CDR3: CASSRGGTEAFF
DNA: TGTGCCAGCTCCAGGGGCGGGACTGAAGCTTTCTTT

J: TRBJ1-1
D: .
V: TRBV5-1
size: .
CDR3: CASSLAGRHTEAFF
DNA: TGCGCCAGCAGCTTAGCAGGCAGACATACTGAAGCTTTCTTT

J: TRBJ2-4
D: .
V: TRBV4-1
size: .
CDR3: CASSQVGGSKNIQYF
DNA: TGCGCCAGCAGCCAAGTTGGGGGCTCCAAAAACATTCAGTACTTC

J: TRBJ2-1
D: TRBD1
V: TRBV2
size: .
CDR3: CARHRGYNEQFF
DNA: TGTGCCAGACACAGGGGCTACAATGAGCAGTTCTTC

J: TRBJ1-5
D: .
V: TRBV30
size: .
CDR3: CAWSVLGRNQPQHF
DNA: TGTGCCTGGAGTGTATTGGGCAGGAATCAGCCCCAGCATTTT

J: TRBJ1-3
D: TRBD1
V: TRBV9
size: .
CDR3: CASSVKGGQSSGNTIYF
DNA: TGTGCCAGCAGCGTAAAGGGGGGACAGAGCTCTGGAAACACCATATATTTT

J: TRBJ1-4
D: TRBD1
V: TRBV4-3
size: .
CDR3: CASSQGEGRGPGEKLFF
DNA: TGCGCCAGCAGCCAAGGGGAGGGCAGGGGGCCCGGTGAAAAACTGTTTTTT

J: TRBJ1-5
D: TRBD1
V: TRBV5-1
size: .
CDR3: CASSTGQVNQPQHF
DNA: TGCGCCAGCAGCACGGGACAGGTCAATCAGCCCCAGCATTTT

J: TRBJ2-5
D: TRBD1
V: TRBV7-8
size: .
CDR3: CASSSLHRDRGFMETQYF
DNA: TGTGCCAGCAGCTCCCTGCACCGGGACAGGGGTTTCATGGAGACCCAGTACTTC

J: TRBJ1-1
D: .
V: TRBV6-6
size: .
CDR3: CASSYEGDHAEAFF
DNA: TGTGCCAGCAGTTACGAAGGGGATCACGCTGAAGCTTTCTTT

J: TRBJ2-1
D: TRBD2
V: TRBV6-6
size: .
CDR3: CASTGLAGVNEQFF
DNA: TGTGCCAGCACCGGACTAGCGGGGGTTAATGAGCAGTTCTTC

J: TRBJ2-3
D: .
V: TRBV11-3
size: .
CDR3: CASSPRGGFSTDTQYF
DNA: TGTGCCAGCAGCCCGCGAGGGGGATTTAGCACAGATACGCAGTATTTT

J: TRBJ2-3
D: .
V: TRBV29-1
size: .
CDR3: CSVVEGGTDTQYF
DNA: TGCAGCGTTGTGGAGGGAGGCACAGATACGCAGTATTTT

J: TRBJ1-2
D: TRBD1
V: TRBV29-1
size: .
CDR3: CSVLDRGQNYGYTF
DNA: TGCAGCGTACTTGACAGGGGCCAAAACTATGGCTACACCTTC

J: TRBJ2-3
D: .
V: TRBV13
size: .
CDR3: CASSLVSDTQYF
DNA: TGTGCCAGCAGCTTAGTCTCAGATACGCAGTATTTT

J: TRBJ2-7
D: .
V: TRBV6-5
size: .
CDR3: CASSPGTQYEQYF
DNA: TGTGCCAGCAGTCCGGGGACACAATACGAGCAGTACTTC

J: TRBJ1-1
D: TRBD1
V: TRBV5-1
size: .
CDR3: CASSLRQGDTEAFF
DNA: TGCGCCAGCAGCCTGAGACAGGGGGACACTGAAGCTTTCTTT

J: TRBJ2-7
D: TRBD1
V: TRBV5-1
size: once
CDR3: CASSLQGQGAGKQYF
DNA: TGCGCCAGCAGCCTCCAGGGACAGGGGGCCGGAAAGCAGTACTTC

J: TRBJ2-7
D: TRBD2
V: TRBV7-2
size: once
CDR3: CASSLRLAQEQYF
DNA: TGTGCCAGCAGCTTGAGACTAGCGCAAGAGCAGTACTTC

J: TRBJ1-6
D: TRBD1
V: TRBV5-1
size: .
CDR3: CASSAQGTANSPLHF
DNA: TGCGCCAGCAGCGCCCAAGGGACAGCTAATTCACCCCTCCACTTT

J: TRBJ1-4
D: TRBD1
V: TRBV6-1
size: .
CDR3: CASSRSTGLDEKLFF
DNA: TGTGCCAGCAGTCGTTCGACAGGGCTTGATGAAAAACTGTTTTTT

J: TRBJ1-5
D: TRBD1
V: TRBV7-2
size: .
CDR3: CASSLTGHNQPQHF
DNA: TGTGCCAGCAGCTTGACAGGGCACAATCAGCCCCAGCATTTT

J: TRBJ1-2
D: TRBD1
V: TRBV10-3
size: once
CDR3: CAISSSATGNYGYTF
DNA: TGTGCCATCAGTTCCTCGGCGACAGGGAACTATGGCTACACCTTC

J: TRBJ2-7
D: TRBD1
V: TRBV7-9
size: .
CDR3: CASESGTGKYEQYF
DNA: TGTGCCAGCGAATCCGGGACAGGGAAGTACGAGCAGTACTTC

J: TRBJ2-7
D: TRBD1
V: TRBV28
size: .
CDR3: CASTLGGTGGGEQYF
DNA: TGTGCCAGCACACTAGGGGGAACAGGGGGAGGCGAGCAGTACTTC

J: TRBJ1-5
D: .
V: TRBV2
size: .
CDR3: CASSEKAGGNQPQHF
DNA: TGTGCCAGCAGTGAAAAGGCAGGAGGGAATCAGCCCCAGCATTTT

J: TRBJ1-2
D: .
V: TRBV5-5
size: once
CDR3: CASSYPRGGGYTF
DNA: TGTGCCAGCAGCTACCCCAGGGGCGGAGGCTACACCTTC